This TCR beta chain derives from a study of cytomegalovirus exposure and HLA in healthy donors. Whole-study results and caveats: Later genetic work tied a missense DCLRE1C variant to beta-chain V and J trimming. According to an earlier analysis, most TCR beta V segments yielded productive rearrangements about 90% or about 30% of the time.

A word on this clone: Its antigen is as yet unknown.

The PCR used 60 Vbeta and 13 Jbeta primers. The data were produced by immunoSEQ multiplex PCR, yet TCRdb's version contains in-frame clones alone and is incomplete. The repertoire holds under 150,000 clones, with about 84% as singletons. After removal of 5 bases from V and 4 bases from J, the junction contained 2 bases not matched to a gene. Looked up from germline, CDR1 is SNHLY and CDR2 is FYNNEI. CDR3 size: 14 residues. Each of the donors was a healthy bone marrow donor. Sequenced material: PBMCs. This receptor was obtained from a middle-aged woman in good health and CMV-seropositive. The chain carries TRBV2 and TRBJ2-2, with 9 bases that match TRBD1. CDR3 DNA sequence: TGTGCCAGCAGTTGGACAGGGGCCACCGGGGAGCTGTTTTTT. It yields the protein CASSWTGATGELFF.